This entry lists 27 T cell receptor beta chains sequenced from one sample in a study of blood T cell repertoires in COVID-19. TCRdb's table, derived via immunoSEQ multiplex PCR, lists solely in-frame clones and lacks some. This table has fewer than 300,000 clones, 88% appearing once. Sequencing was performed on peripheral blood. The receptors here all came from a man in his fifties or sixties who had recovered from COVID-19.

This clone was observed once. The chain has TRBV15 and TRBJ1-5; D is uncertain. Trimming stripped 0 bases from V and 4 bases from J, with 10 bases between. The CDR3 loop spans 15 amino acids. Germline V CDR1 and CDR2: LNHNV, YYDKDF (reference sequence). The CDR3 nucleotides are TGTGCCACCAGCAGAGATATGGCAAGAAATCAGCCCCAGCATTTT. It translates to CATSRDMARNQPQHF.

This chain connects TRBV7-8 to TRBJ1-2, with D perhaps TRBD1 (5 bases). Germline loops: CDR1 SGHVS, CDR2 FQNEAQ. The CDR3 sequence is 14 residues long. The V gene lost 2 bases and the J gene lost 7 bases, with 14 bases spanning the gap. CDR3: CASSLMGGVSGYTF. The CDR3 coding sequence is TGTGCCAGCAGCTTAATGGGGGGGGTCAGTGGCTACACCTTC.

J is TRBJ1-1 and V is TRBV7-9, with D perhaps matching TRBD1 (5 bases). Germline V gene sequence: CDR1 SEHNR, CDR2 FQNEAQ (reference sequence). Trimming removed 5 bases from V and 3 bases from J, with 10 bases in between. The CDR3 runs 13 residues. The chain's CDR3 is CASSHGGDTEAFF. In nucleotides, the CDR3 is TGTGCCAGCAGCCACGGGGGGGACACTGAAGCTTTCTTT.

The chain couples TRBV6-5 to TRBJ2-3; D gene ambiguous. There are 14 residues in the CDR3. Germline CDR1 MNHEY, CDR2 SVGAGI. The V end was cut by 4 bases, the J end by 1 base, with 9 bases between. CDR3 nucleotide sequence: TGTGCCAGCAGTTCCCAGGCAGGCACAGATACGCAGTATTTT. Translation: CASSSQAGTDTQYF.

V and J are TRBV4-2 and TRBJ2-4; D may be TRBD2 (5 bases). Germline-derived CDR1 and CDR2 are LGHNA and YNFKEQ. Trimming took 1 base from V and 6 from J, leaving 13 bases between them. The CDR3 consists of 15 residues. CDR3 loop: CASSQGLGERNIQYF. CDR3 DNA sequence: TGTGCCAGCAGCCAAGGACTCGGGGAGCGAAACATTCAGTACTTC.

The table lists this clone with a count of one. The chain recombines TRBV6-5 with TRBJ1-1; perhaps TRBD1 as D (6 bases). Germline V gene lookup returns CDR1 MNHEY and CDR2 SVGAGI. There are 15 residues in the CDR3. V was trimmed by 5 bases and J by 4 bases, leaving 17 bases between them. CDR3 protein: CASSPKGGLGTEAFF. CDR3 DNA: TGTGCCAGCAGTCCCAAAGGGGGATTGGGCACTGAAGCTTTCTTT.

Notes on this clone: Other DNA variants within this sample encode the same CDR3. V is TRBV19 and J is TRBJ2-7, with TRBD1 as a possible D gene (6 bases). V was trimmed by 3 bases and J by 1 base, leaving 10 bases between them. Germline V CDR1 and CDR2: LNHDA, SQIVND (reference sequence). The length of the CDR3 is 14 residues. Here the CDR3 reads CASSIGQGSYEQYF. In DNA form, the CDR3 reads TGTGCCAGTAGTATCGGCCAGGGGTCCTACGAGCAGTACTTC.

The genes are TRBV5-1 and TRBJ1-2, with 9 nucleotides matching TRBD1. Per germline, CDR1 SGHRS and CDR2 YFSETQ. V shed 0 bases, J shed 8 bases, and the junction held 11 bases outside the gene matches. The CDR3 has 16 amino acids. The CDR3 spells CASSLGLQGARDGYTF. The DNA for the CDR3 is TGCGCCAGCAGCTTGGGATTACAGGGGGCGCGGGACGGCTACACCTTC.

V usage is TRBV10-1 and J usage is TRBJ1-5; a weak D match, TRBD1 (6 bases). The CDR3 runs 18 residues. Between the trimmed V and J ends, which lost 6 bases and 6 bases, there was a span of 27 bases. Germline CDR1 is WNHNN and CDR2 is SYGVQD (reference sequence). As DNA, the CDR3 is TGCGCCAGCAGAGTCCATACCGGCAGGGGTGAAGGGGGTCAGCCCCAGCATTTT. It codes for CASRVHTGRGEGGQPQHF.

The rearrangement joins TRBV29-1 to TRBJ1-3, with a possible D match to TRBD1 (5 bases). This CDR3 comprises 13 residues. The V gene lost 7 bases and the J gene lost 0 bases, with 10 bases spanning the gap. The germline gives CDR1 SQVTM, CDR2 ANQGSEA. Written as DNA, the CDR3 is TGCAGCGCGCTACAGGTCTCTGGAAACACCATATATTTT. Translating it yields CSALQVSGNTIYF.

This sequence joins TRBV12-3 or TRBV12-4 and TRBJ2-5; D might be TRBD2 (5 bases). Trimming removed 8 bases from V and 9 bases from J, with 16 bases in between. The CDR3 is 12 amino acids. CDR3 residues: CASCSGSAAQYF. In DNA form, the CDR3 reads TGTGCCAGCTGCTCCGGGTCAGCGGCCCAGTACTTC.

This sequence joins TRBV11-2 and TRBJ2-5; TRBD2 might be the D (6 bases). The CDR3 consists of 15 residues. Trimming stripped 3 bases from V and 2 bases from J, with 13 bases between. Looked up from germline, CDR1 is SGHAT and CDR2 is FQNNGV. This CDR3 reads CASSFSGLRQETQYF. The CDR3 DNA reads as TGTGCCAGCAGCTTTTCGGGACTGAGACAAGAGACCCAGTACTTC.

This clone was seen only a few times. The genes are TRBV6-6 and TRBJ1-3, with TRBD1 identical over 8 bases. The germline V gene has CDR1 MNHNY and CDR2 SVGAGI (reference sequence). This CDR3 has 13 residues. V lost 0 bases, J lost 8 bases, and 0 bases stayed unmatched. DNA for the CDR3: TGTGCCAGCAGTTACTCGACAGGGGACACCATATATTTT. Its protein is CASSYSTGDTIYF.

The CDR3 protein is CASSQVRGPAAFF. The CDR3 coding sequence is TGTGCCAGCAGCCAAGTTAGGGGGCCGGCAGCTTTCTTT. The chain couples TRBV3-1 (or the pseudogene TRBV3-2) to TRBJ1-1, with TRBD1 matching over 7 bases. Germline CDR1 LGHDT, CDR2 YNNKEL (reference sequence). V was clipped by 1 base and J by 10 bases; unmatched bases: 6. CDR3 length: 13 amino acids.

This clone was seen once. The V call is TRBV6-4, the J call TRBJ2-3; TRBD2 matches 11 bases. There are 16 residues in the CDR3. V lost 4 bases and J lost 5; bases outside the gene matches: 8. Germline loops: CDR1 MRHNA, CDR2 SNTAGT. The CDR3 DNA sequence: TGTGCCAGCAGTGGTGCTAGCGGGGGGACTAGAGATACGCAGTATTTT. Translated, it gives CASSGASGGTRDTQYF.

J is TRBJ2-2 and V is TRBV14; possible D gene TRBD1, 5 bases. Trimming removed 3 bases at V and 2 bases at J, with 13 bases between. This CDR3 is 16 amino acids long. Germline CDR1 is SGHDN and CDR2 is FVKESK. CDR3: CASSQFQGRNTGELFF. The CDR3 bases are TGTGCCAGCAGCCAGTTCCAGGGTCGAAACACCGGGGAGCTGTTTTTT.

In its sample, this clone was seen once. V is TRBV7-3 and J is TRBJ1-5; tentative D call: TRBD1 (6 bases). V was clipped by 1 base and J by 3 bases, with 10 bases between them. This CDR3 has 15 amino acids. The germline gives CDR1 SGHTA, CDR2 FQGTGA. The CDR3 sequence: CASSLMQGLNQPQHF. In DNA, the CDR3 is TGTGCCAGCAGCTTAATGCAGGGGCTCAATCAGCCCCAGCATTTT.

This clone was counted between two and nine times. The V and J genes are TRBV2 and TRBJ2-6; the D gene is possibly TRBD1 (5 bases). CDR1 is SNHLY, CDR2 FYNNEI, per germline. This CDR3 spans 14 amino acids. DNA of the CDR3: TGTGCTGGTAGTAAGGGGAACGGGGCCAACGTCCTGACTTTC. Its protein is CAGSKGNGANVLTF.

The chain combines TRBV18 with TRBJ2-7; 10 bases line up with TRBD1. There are 15 residues in the CDR3. The germline CDR1 and CDR2 sequences are KGHSH and LQKENI. V lost 3 bases, J lost 5 bases, and 7 bases stayed unmatched. The chain's CDR3 is CASSPPGQGSNEQYF. CDR3 sequence (DNA): TGTGCCAGCTCACCCCCGGGACAGGGGAGCAACGAGCAGTACTTC.

The chain is built from TRBV19 and TRBJ1-2; D might be TRBD1 (5 bases). The CDR3 covers 14 residues. Trimming left V 6 bases short and J 0 bases short, with 11 bases between. Germline loops: CDR1 LNHDA, CDR2 SQIVND (reference sequence). CDR3 bases: TGTGCCAGTAGCATCAGGGTAGCTAACTATGGCTACACCTTC. Protein: CASSIRVANYGYTF.

This clone has a single count. This CDR3 reads CASSPGTGLEQFF. The CDR3 DNA follows: TGTGCCAGCTCACCGGGTACAGGCCTGGAGCAGTTCTTC. The chain links TRBV18 to TRBJ2-1, with D maybe TRBD1 (5 bases). Trimming took 3 bases from V and 10 from J, leaving 13 bases between them. CDR3 size: 13 residues. Germline V gene sequence: CDR1 KGHSH, CDR2 LQKENI.

The chain links TRBV29-1 to TRBJ1-2; D gene unclear. CDR3 length: 13 residues. V was cut by 2 bases and J by 4 bases, with 11 bases left in between. CDR1 and CDR2 (germline): SQVTM, ANQGSEA. The CDR3 DNA reads TGCAGCGTTGAAAAAGGGAGCTTCTATGGCTACACCTTC. Translating gives CSVEKGSFYGYTF.

This rearrangement joins TRBV30 to TRBJ1-2; D is possibly TRBD1 (5 bases). The CDR3 runs to 14 residues. Germline values: CDR1 GTSNPN, CDR2 SVGIG (reference sequence). With 3 bases removed from V and 4 bases from J, the gap between germline ends came to 15 bases. The CDR3 loop is CAWSSRGSGYGYTF. CDR3 nucleotide sequence: TGTGCCTGGAGCAGTCGGGGGTCGGGCTATGGCTACACCTTC.

This chain joins TRBV5-1 and TRBJ2-1; tentative D call: TRBD1 (5 bases). V gave up 0 bases and J gave up 0 bases, with 10 bases separating them. This CDR3 region has 16 residues. Germline CDR1 is SGHRS and CDR2 is YFSETQ. The CDR3 reads CASSLDRQSSYNEQFF. As DNA, the CDR3 is TGCGCCAGCAGCTTGGACCGACAGAGCTCCTACAATGAGCAGTTCTTC.

This chain uses TRBV15 with TRBJ2-5, with 7 bases matching TRBD1. The CDR3 is made up of 15 amino acids. Germline CDR1 is LNHNV and CDR2 is YYDKDF (reference sequence). V was pared by 1 base and J by 1 base, with 3 bases of the junction left unmatched. The CDR3 is CATSRGQGPQETQYF. DNA of the CDR3: TGTGCCACCAGCAGAGGACAGGGACCCCAAGAGACCCAGTACTTC.

This clone has just one count. The DNA for the CDR3 is TGTGCCAGCAGTGGGTCAGACTATGGCTACACCTTC. This codes for CASSGSDYGYTF. The rearrangement uses TRBV2 and TRBJ1-2; D is ambiguous. Germline CDR1 and CDR2: SNHLY and FYNNEI. The CDR3 consists of 12 residues. Trimming left V 4 bases short and J 3 bases short, with 6 bases between.

V is TRBV6-5 and J is TRBJ1-5; 7 bases match TRBD1. The junction had 5 bases not matched to a gene; V was cut back by 6 bases and J by 3 bases. Per germline, CDR1 MNHEY and CDR2 SVGAGI. The CDR3 sequence is 14 residues long. CDR3 nucleotide sequence: TGTGCCAGCAGAAAAGACAGGGCCAATCAGCCCCAGCATTTT. It codes for CASRKDRANQPQHF.